This T cell receptor beta chain was sequenced in a study of Ad26.COV2.S vaccination and SARS-CoV-2 variants. Treatment of the sample: roughly 18 received Ad26.COV2.S at low or high dose, single or two shots; several received placebo; per-sample allocation not given. The investigators took samples on day 63 after the first vaccine or placebo injection. TCRdb's table, derived via immunoSEQ multiplex PCR, lists solely in-frame clones and lacks some. The sample yields approximately 400,000 clones, 83% seen once. Germline V CDR1 and CDR2: MNHEY, SVGAGI. There are 12 residues in the CDR3. V was shortened by 5 bases and J by 5 bases, with 9 bases between the two germline ends.

This receptor was identified in a person between 18 and 59 years old who received the Ad26.COV2.S COVID-19 vaccine or a placebo. Sequences were derived from peripheral blood, sampled in a trial of Ad26.COV2.S vaccine versus placebo. The genes are TRBV6-5 and TRBJ2-5; unclear D gene. The CDR3 DNA follows: TGTGCCAGCAGTAAACCTTGGGAGACCCAGTACTTC. It codes for CASSKPWETQYF.